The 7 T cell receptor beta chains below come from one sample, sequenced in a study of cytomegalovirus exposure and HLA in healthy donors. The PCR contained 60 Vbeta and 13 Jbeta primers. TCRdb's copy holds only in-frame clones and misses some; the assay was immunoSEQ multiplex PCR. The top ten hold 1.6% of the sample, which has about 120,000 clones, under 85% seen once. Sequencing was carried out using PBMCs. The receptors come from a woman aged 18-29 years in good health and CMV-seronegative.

The CDR3 loop reads CASSLAQGSGFGYTF. CDR3 nucleotide sequence: TGTGCCAGCAGCTTAGCACAGGGGTCAGGTTTTGGCTACACCTTC. The V gene is TRBV7-9, the J gene TRBJ1-2; 7 bases align to TRBD1. Germline V gives CDR1 SEHNR, CDR2 FQNEAQ (reference sequence). CDR3 length: 15 amino acids. Trimming at V came to 0 bases and at J to 7 bases, leaving 8 bases not matched to a gene.

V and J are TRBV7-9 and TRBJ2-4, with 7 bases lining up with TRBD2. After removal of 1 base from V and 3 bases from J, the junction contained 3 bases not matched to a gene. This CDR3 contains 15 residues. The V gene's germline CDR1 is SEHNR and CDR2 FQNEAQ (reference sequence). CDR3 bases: TGTGCCAGCAGCTTAGGAGGGAGGGTCAAAAACATTCAGTACTTC. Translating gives CASSLGGRVKNIQYF. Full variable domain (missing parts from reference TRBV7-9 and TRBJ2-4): DTGVSQNPRHKITKRGQNVTFRCDPISEHNRLYWYRQTLGQGPEFLTYFQNEAQLEKSRLLSDRFSAERPKGSFSTLEIQRTEQGDSAMYLCASSLGGRVKNIQYFGAGTRLSVL.

The CDR3: CATSSTSGGADTQYF. The CDR3 coding sequence is TGTGCCACCAGCTCGACTAGCGGGGGGGCAGATACGCAGTATTTT. The chain is built from TRBV15 and TRBJ2-3; TRBD2 aligns across 14 bases. From germline, CDR1 is LNHNV and CDR2 YYDKDF (reference sequence). CDR3 length equals 15 residues. V was pared by 5 bases and J by 4 bases, with 2 bases of the junction left unmatched.

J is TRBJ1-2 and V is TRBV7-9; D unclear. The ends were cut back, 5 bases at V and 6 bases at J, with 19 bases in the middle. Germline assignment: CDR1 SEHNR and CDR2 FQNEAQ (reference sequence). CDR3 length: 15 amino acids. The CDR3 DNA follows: TGTGCCAGCAGCGTCCCCCCGTGGGAGACCCATGGCTACACCTTC. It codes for CASSVPPWETHGYTF.

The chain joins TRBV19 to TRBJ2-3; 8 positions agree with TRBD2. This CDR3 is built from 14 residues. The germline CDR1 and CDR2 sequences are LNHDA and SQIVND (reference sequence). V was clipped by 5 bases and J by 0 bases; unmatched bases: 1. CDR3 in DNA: TGTGCCAGTAGTGCTAGCGGGAGCACAGATACGCAGTATTTT. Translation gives CASSASGSTDTQYF.

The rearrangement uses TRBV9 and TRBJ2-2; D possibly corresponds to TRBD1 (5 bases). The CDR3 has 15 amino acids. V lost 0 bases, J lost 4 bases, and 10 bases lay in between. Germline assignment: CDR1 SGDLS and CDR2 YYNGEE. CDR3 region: CASSVVAGITGELFF. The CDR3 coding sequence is TGTGCCAGCAGCGTAGTGGCAGGGATCACCGGGGAGCTGTTTTTT.

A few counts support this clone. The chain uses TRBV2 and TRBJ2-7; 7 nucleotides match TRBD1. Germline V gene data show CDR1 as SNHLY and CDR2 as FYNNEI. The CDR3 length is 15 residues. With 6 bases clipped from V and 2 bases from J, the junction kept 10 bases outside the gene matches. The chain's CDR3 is CASRIQTGPAYEQYF. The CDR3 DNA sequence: TGTGCCAGCAGGATTCAGACAGGGCCCGCCTACGAGCAGTACTTC.